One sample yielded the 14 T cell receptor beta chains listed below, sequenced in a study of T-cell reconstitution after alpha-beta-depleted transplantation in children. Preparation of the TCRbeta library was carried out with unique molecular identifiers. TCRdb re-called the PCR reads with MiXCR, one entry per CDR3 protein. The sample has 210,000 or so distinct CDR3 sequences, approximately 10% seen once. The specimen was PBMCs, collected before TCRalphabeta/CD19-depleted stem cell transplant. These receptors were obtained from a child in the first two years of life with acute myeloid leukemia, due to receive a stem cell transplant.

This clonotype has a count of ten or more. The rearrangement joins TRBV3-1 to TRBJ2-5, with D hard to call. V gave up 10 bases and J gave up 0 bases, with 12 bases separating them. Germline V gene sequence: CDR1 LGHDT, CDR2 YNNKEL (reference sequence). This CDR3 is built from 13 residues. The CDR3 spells CATTTAYQETQYF. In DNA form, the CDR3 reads TGTGCCACGACCACCGCGTACCAAGAGACCCAGTACTTC.

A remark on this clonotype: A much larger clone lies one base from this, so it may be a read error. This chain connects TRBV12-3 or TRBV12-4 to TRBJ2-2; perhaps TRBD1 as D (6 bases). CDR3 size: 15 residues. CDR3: CASRFGQTNTEELFF. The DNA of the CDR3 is TGTGCCAGCAGGTTCGGACAGACTAACACCGAGGAGCTGTTTTTT.

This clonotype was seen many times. As DNA, the CDR3 is TGTGCCAGCATCCTTTCAGGGGCTAACTATGGCTACACCTTC. Amino acids: CASILSGANYGYTF. This sequence joins TRBV5-6 and TRBJ1-2; D may be TRBD1 (6 bases). The V end was cut by 6 bases, the J end by 0 bases, with 12 bases between. The CDR3 consists of 14 residues. Germline CDR1 is SGHDT and CDR2 is YYEEEE. Drawing the rest from reference TRBV5-6 and TRBJ1-2, the complete variable domain is DAGVTQSPTHLIKTRGQQVTLRCSPKSGHDTVSWYQQALGQGPQFIFQYYEEEERQRGNFPDRFSGHQFPNYSSELNVNALLLGDSALYLCASILSGANYGYTFGSGTRLTVV.

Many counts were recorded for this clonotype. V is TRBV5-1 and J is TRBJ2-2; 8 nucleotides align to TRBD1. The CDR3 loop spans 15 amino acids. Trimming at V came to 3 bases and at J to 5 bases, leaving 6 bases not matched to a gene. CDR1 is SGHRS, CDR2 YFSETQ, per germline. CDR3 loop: CASSSGQGYTGELFF. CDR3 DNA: TGCGCCAGCAGCTCAGGACAGGGCTATACCGGGGAGCTGTTTTTT.

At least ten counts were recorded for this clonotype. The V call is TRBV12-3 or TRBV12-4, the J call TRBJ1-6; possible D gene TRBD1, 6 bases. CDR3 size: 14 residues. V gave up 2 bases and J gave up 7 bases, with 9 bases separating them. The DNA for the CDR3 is TGTGCCAGCAGTTTATCAGGGGCCAATTCACCCCTCCACTTT. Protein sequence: CASSLSGANSPLHF.

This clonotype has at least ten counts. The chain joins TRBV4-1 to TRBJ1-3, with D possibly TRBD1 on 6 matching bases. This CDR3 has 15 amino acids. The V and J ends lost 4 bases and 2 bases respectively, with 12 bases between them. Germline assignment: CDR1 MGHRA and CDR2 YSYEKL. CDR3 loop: CASSRTGTPGNTIYF. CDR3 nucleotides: TGCGCCAGCAGCCGAACCGGGACACCTGGAAACACCATATATTTT.

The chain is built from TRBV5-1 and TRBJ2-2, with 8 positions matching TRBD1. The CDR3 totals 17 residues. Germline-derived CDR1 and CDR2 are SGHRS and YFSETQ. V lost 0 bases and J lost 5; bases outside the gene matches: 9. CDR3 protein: CASSLDRQGAFTGELFF. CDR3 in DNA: TGCGCCAGCAGCTTGGATCGGCAGGGGGCATTTACCGGGGAGCTGTTTTTT.

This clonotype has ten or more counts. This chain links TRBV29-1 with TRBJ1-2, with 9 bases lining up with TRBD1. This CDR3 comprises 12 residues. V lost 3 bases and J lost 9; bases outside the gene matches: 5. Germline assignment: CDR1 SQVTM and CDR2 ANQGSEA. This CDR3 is CSVDRDRVSYTF. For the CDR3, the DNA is TGCAGCGTTGACAGGGACAGGGTGAGCTACACCTTC. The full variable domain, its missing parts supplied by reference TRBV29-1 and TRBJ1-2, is SAVISQKPSRDICQRGTSLTIQCQVDSQVTMMFWYRQQPGQSLTLIATANQGSEATYESGFVIDKFPISRPNLTFSTLTVSNMSPEDSSIYLCSVDRDRVSYTFGSGTRLTVV.

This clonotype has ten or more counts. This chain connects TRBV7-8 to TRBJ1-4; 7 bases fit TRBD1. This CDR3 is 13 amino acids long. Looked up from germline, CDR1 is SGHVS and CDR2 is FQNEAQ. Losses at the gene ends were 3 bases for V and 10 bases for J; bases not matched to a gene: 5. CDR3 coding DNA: TGTGCCAGCAGCTTCGAACAGGGGTTAAAACTGTTTTTT. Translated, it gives CASSFEQGLKLFF.

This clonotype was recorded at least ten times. CDR3 in amino acids: CAWSVMGDLRYNEQFF. DNA for the CDR3: TGTGCCTGGAGTGTAATGGGGGACTTACGATACAATGAGCAGTTCTTC. The chain uses TRBV30 and TRBJ2-1, with D maybe TRBD2 (6 bases). CDR1 and CDR2 (germline): GTSNPN, SVGIG (reference sequence). V dropped 0 bases and J dropped 4 bases, with 16 bases sitting between them. CDR3 length: 16 residues.

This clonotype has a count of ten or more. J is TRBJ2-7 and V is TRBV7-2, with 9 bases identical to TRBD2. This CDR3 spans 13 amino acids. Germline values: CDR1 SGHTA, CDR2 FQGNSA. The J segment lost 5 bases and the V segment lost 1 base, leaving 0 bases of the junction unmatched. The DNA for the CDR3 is TGTGCCAGCAGCTTAGAGCGGGGGGACGAGCAGTACTTC. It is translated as CASSLERGDEQYF. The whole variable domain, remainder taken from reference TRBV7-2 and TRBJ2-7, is GAGVSQSPSNKVTEKGKDVELRCDPISGHTALYWYRQSLGQGLEFLIYFQGNSAPDKSGLPSDRFSAERTGGSVSTLTIQRTQQEDSAVYLCASSLERGDEQYFGPGTRLTVT.

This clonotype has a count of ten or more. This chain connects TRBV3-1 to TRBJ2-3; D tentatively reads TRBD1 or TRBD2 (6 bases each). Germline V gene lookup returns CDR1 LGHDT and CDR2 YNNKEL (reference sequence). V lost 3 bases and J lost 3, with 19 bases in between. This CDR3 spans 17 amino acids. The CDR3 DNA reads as TGTGCCAGCAGCCACCTCCTGAAGGGGGGAGCTACAGATACGCAGTATTTT. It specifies CASSHLLKGGATDTQYF.

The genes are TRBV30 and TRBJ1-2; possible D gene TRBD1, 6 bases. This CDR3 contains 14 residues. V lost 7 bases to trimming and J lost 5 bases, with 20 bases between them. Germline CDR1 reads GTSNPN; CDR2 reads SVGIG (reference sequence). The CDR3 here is CALDGQRVAYGYTF. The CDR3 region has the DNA TGTGCCTTGGATGGACAGCGAGTAGCATATGGCTACACCTTC.

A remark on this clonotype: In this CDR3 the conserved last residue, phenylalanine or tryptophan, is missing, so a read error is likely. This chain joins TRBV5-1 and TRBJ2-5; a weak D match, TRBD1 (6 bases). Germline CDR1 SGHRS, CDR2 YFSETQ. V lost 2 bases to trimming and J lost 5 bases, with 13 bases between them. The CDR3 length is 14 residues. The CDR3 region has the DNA TGCGCCAGCAGCTTAGGAAACAGGGACGAGACCCAGTACATC. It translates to CASSLGNRDETQYI.